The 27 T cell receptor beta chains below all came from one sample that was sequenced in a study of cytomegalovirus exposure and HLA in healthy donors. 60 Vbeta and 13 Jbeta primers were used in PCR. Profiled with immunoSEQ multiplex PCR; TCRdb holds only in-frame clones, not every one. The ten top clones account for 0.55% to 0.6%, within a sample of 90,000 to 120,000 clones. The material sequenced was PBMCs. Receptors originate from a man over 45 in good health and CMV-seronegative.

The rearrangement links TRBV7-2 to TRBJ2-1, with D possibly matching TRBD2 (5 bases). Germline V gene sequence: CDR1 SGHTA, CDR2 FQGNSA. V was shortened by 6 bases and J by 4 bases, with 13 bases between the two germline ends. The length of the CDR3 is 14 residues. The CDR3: CASRPAGRYNEQFF. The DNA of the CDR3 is TGTGCCAGCAGACCGGCGGGCAGGTACAATGAGCAGTTCTTC.

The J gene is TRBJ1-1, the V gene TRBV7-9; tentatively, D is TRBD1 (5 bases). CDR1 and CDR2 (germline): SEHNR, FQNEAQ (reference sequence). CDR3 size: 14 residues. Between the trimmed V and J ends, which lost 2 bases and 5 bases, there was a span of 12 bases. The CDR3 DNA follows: TGTGCCAGCAGCTTACGGCCTGGGGGGACTGAAGCTTTCTTT. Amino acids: CASSLRPGGTEAFF. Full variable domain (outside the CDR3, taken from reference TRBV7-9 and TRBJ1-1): DTGVSQNPRHKITKRGQNVTFRCDPISEHNRLYWYRQTLGQGPEFLTYFQNEAQLEKSRLLSDRFSAERPKGSFSTLEIQRTEQGDSAMYLCASSLRPGGTEAFFGQGTRLTVV.

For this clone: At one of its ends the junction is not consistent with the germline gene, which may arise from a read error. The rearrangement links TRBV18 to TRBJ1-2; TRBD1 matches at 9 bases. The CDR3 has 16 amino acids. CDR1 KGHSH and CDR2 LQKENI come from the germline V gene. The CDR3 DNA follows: TGTGCCAGCTCCCAAGGACAGGGGCTTTTTAACCATGGCTACACCTTC. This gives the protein CASSQGQGLFNHGYTF. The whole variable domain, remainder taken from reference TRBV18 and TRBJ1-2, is NAGVMQNPRHLVRRRGQEARLRCSPMKGHSHVYWYRQLPEEGLKFMVYLQKENIIDESGMPKERFSAEFPKEGPSILRIQQVVRGDSAAYFCASSQGQGLFNHGYTFGSGTRLTVV.

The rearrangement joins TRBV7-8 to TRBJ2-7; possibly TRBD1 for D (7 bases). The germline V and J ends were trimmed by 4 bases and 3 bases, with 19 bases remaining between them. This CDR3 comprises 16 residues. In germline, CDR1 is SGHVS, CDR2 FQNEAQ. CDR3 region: CASSSQTGTLFYEQYF. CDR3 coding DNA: TGTGCCAGCAGCTCCCAGACAGGGACTTTGTTCTACGAGCAGTACTTC.

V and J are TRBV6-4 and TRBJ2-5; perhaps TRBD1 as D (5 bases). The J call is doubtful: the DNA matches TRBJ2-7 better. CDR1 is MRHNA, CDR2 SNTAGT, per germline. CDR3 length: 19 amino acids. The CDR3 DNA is TGTGCCAGGTACGCCAGGGTTGGTTGGGTGGGCAGGAGCTCCTACGAGCAGTACTTC. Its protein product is CARYARVGWVGRSSYEQYF.

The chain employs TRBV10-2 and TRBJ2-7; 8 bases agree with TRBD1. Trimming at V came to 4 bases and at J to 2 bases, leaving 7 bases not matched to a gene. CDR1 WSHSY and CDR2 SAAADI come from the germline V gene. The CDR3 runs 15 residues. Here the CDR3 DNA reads TGCGCCAGCAGTGTGAACAGGGGGGTGACCTACGAGCAGTACTTC. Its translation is CASSVNRGVTYEQYF.

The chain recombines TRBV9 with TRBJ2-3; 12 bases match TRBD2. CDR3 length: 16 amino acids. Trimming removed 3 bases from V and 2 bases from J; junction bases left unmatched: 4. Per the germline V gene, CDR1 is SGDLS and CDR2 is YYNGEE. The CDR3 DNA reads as TGTGCCAGCAGCGCAGGGACTAGCGGGTACACAGATACGCAGTATTTT. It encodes CASSAGTSGYTDTQYF.

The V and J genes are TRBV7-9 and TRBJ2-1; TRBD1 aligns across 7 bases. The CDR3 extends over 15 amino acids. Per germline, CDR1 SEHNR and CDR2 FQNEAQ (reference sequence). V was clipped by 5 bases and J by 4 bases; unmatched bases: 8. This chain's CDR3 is CASSPPGQIYNEQFF. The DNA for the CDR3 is TGTGCCAGCAGCCCACCGGGACAGATATACAATGAGCAGTTCTTC.

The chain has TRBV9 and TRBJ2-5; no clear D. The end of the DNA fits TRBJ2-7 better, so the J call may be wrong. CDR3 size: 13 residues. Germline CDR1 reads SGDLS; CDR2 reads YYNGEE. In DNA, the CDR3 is TGTGCCAGCAGCGTAGGGCCGGGTCGCGAGCAGTACTTC. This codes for CASSVGPGREQYF.

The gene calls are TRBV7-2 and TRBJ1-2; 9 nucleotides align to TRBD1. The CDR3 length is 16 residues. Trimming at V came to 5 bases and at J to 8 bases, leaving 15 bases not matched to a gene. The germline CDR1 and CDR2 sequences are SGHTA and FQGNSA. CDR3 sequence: CASSVVSWTGEGGYTF. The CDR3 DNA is TGTGCCAGCAGCGTCGTTTCCTGGACAGGGGAAGGAGGCTACACCTTC.

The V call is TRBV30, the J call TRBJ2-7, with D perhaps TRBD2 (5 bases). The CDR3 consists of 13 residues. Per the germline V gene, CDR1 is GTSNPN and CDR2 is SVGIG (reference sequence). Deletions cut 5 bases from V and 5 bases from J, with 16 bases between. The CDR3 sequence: CAWAPDATNEQYF. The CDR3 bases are TGTGCCTGGGCCCCGGACGCGACTAACGAGCAGTACTTC.

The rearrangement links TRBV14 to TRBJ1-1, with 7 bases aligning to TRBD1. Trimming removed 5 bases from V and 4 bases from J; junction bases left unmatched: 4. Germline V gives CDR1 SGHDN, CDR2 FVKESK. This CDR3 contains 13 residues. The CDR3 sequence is CASSIDRVTEAFF. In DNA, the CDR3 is TGTGCCAGCAGCATCGACAGGGTCACTGAAGCTTTCTTT.

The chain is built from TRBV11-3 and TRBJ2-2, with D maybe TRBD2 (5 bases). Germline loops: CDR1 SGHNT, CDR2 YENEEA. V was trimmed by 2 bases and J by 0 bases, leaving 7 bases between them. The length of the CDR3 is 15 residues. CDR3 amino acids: CASSLSGTNTGELFF. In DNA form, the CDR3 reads TGTGCCAGCAGCTTAAGCGGAACGAACACCGGGGAGCTGTTTTTT. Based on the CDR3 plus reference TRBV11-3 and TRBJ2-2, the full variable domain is EAGVVQSPRYKIIEKKQPVAFWCNPISGHNTLYWYLQNLGQGPELLIRYENEEAVDDSQLPKDRFSAERLKGVDSTLKIQPAELGDSAVYLCASSLSGTNTGELFFGEGSRLTVL.

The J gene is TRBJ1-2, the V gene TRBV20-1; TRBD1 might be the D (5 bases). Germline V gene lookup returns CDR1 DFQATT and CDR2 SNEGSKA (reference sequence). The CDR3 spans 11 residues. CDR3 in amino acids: CRALQGDGYTF. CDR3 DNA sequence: TGCAGAGCTCTGCAGGGTGATGGCTACACCTTC.

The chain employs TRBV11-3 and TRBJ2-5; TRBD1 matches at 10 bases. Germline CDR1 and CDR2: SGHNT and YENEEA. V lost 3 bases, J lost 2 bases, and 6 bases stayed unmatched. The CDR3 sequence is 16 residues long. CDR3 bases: TGTGCCAGCAGCTTGCCGGGACAGGGGAGACAAGAGACCCAGTACTTC. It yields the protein CASSLPGQGRQETQYF.

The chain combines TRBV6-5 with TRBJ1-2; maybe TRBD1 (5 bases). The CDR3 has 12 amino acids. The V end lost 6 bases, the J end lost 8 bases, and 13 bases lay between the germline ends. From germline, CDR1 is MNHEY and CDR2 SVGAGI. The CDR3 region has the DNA TGTGCCAGCAGAAACCAGGGTACGGGCTACACCTTC. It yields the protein CASRNQGTGYTF.

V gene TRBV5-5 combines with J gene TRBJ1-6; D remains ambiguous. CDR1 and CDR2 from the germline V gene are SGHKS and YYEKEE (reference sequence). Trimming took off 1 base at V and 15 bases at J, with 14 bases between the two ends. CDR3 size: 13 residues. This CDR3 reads CASSLSGDTNLHF. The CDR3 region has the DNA TGTGCCAGCAGCTTGTCTGGAGATACGAACCTCCACTTT.

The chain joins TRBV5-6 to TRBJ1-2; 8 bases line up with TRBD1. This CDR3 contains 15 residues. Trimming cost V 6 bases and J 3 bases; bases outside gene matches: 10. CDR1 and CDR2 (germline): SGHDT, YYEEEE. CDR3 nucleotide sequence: TGTGCCAGCAACAGGGGGGGGAGGGTCGACTATGGCTACACCTTC. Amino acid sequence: CASNRGGRVDYGYTF. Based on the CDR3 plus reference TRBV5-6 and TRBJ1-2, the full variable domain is DAGVTQSPTHLIKTRGQQVTLRCSPKSGHDTVSWYQQALGQGPQFIFQYYEEEERQRGNFPDRFSGHQFPNYSSELNVNALLLGDSALYLCASNRGGRVDYGYTFGSGTRLTVV.

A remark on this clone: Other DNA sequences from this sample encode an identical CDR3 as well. CDR3 loop: CASSLAGEGGYTF. In DNA, the CDR3 is TGCGCCAGCAGCTTGGCGGGGGAGGGTGGCTACACCTTC. The chain couples TRBV5-1 to TRBJ1-2, with a weak D call TRBD1 (5 bases). Trimming left V 0 bases short and J 7 bases short, with 10 bases between. Germline CDR1 and CDR2: SGHRS and YFSETQ. The CDR3 has 13 amino acids. The full variable domain, rest sourced from reference TRBV5-1 and TRBJ1-2, is KAGVTQTPRYLIKTRGQQVTLSCSPISGHRSVSWYQQTPGQGLQFLFEYFSETQRNKGNFPGRFSGRQFSNSRSEMNVSTLELGDSALYLCASSLAGEGGYTFGSGTRLTVV.

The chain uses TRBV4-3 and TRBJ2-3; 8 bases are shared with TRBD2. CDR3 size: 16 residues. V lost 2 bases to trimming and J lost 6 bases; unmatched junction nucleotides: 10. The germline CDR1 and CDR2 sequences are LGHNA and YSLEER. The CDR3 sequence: CASSQWGVREGDTQYF. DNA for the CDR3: TGCGCCAGCAGCCAATGGGGAGTACGGGAGGGTGATACGCAGTATTTT.

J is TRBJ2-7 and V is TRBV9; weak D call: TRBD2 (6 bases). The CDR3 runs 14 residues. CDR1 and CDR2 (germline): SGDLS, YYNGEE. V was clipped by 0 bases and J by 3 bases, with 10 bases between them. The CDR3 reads CASSVGGGDYEQYF. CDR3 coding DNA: TGTGCCAGCAGCGTAGGTGGAGGGGACTACGAGCAGTACTTC.

This chain's CDR3 is CASSVGGSYNSPLHF. The CDR3 nucleotides read TGTGCCAGCAGCGTAGGAGGTTCTTATAATTCACCCCTCCACTTT. The chain joins TRBV9 to TRBJ1-6; D is unresolved. The germline V and J ends were trimmed by 0 bases and 4 bases, with 8 bases remaining between them. The germline gives CDR1 SGDLS, CDR2 YYNGEE. The CDR3 has 15 residues.

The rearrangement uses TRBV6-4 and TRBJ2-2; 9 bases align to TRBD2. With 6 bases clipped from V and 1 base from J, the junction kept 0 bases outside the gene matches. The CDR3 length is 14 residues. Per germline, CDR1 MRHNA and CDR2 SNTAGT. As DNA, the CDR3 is TGTGCCAGCAGGACTAGCGGGAACACCGGGGAGCTGTTTTTT. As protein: CASRTSGNTGELFF.

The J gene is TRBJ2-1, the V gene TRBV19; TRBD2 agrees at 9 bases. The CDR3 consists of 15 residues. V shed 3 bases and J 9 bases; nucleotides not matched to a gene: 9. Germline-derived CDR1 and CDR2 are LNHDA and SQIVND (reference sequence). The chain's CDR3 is CASSIIPGLASEQFF. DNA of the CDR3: TGTGCCAGTAGTATCATCCCGGGACTAGCTTCTGAGCAGTTCTTC.

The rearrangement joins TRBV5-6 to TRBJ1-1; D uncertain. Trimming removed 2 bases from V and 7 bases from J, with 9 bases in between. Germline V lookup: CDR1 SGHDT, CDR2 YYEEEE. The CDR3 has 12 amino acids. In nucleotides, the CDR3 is TGTGCCAGCAGCTTCATGAGTTATGAAGCTTTCTTT. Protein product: CASSFMSYEAFF.

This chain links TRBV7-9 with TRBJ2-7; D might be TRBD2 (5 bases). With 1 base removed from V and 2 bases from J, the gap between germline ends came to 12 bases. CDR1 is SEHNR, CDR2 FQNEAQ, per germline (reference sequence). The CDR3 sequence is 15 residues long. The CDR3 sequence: CASSLVGVSAYEQYF. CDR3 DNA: TGTGCCAGCAGCTTAGTTGGGGTTAGCGCCTACGAGCAGTACTTC.

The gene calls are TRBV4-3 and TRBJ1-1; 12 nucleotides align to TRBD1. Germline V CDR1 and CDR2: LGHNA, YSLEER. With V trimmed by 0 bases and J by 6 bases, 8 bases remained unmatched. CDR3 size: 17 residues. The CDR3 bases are TGCGCCAGCAGCCAAGACAGCGGGACAGGGGGCTTCGCTGAAGCTTTCTTT. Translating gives CASSQDSGTGGFAEAFF.